The 16 T cell receptor beta chains reported below all come from one sample, sequenced in a study of CD4 T cells in relation to SARS-CoV-2 and coronaviruses. CD4+ T cells from unexposed donors were obtained before the COVID-19 pandemic (2011-2018). Profiling relied on immunoSEQ multiplex PCR, and the TCRdb table lists in-frame clones only, not all of them. This sample has some 65,000 clones, with 85% to 90% found just once. The sequencing input was memory CD4+ T cells from PBMCs. The receptors stem from a human donor in good health.

The V and J genes are TRBV5-1 and TRBJ2-7, with D unclear. V was trimmed by 0 bases and J by 2 bases, leaving 12 bases between them. This CDR3 contains 15 residues. Germline CDR1 SGHRS, CDR2 YFSETQ. The CDR3 protein is CASSLVESLTYEQYF. The DNA of the CDR3 is TGCGCCAGCAGCTTGGTGGAATCGTTAACCTACGAGCAGTACTTC.

This rearrangement joins TRBV24-1 to TRBJ2-3, with D tentatively TRBD1 (5 bases). V was clipped by 2 bases and J by 7 bases, with 9 bases between them. Germline values: CDR1 KGHDR, CDR2 SFDVKD. The length of the CDR3 is 13 residues. The CDR3 nucleotides are TGTGCCACCAGTGATTGGGCGGACAATACGCAGTATTTT. It yields the protein CATSDWADNTQYF.

The table lists this clone with a count of one. The chain carries TRBV28 and TRBJ2-7; D is ambiguous. The CDR3 has 13 residues. Germline-derived CDR1 and CDR2 are MDHEN and SYDVKM. V was cut by 6 bases and J by 5 bases, with 14 bases left in between. The CDR3 bases are TGTGCCAGCAGCCTTTGGAGTAGGGACGAGCAGTACTTC. Protein: CASSLWSRDEQYF.

The chain joins TRBV11-2 to TRBJ1-1, with D possibly being TRBD1 (5 bases). The CDR3 covers 14 residues. Germline lookup yields CDR1 SGHAT and CDR2 FQNNGV. Trimming removed 5 bases at V and 4 bases at J, with 14 bases between. The CDR3 protein is CASSPDLQGTEAFF. The CDR3 DNA is TGTGCCAGCAGCCCAGACTTGCAGGGCACTGAAGCTTTCTTT.

The chain links TRBV28 to TRBJ2-3; either TRBD1 or TRBD2 may supply D (6 bases each). Trimming left V 8 bases short and J 1 base short, with 19 bases between. In germline, CDR1 is MDHEN, CDR2 SYDVKM. There are 16 residues in the CDR3. The CDR3 sequence is CASCMGAGSGTDTQYF. The CDR3, as DNA: TGTGCCAGCTGTATGGGGGCGGGAAGCGGCACAGATACGCAGTATTTT.

The chain joins TRBV30 to TRBJ2-1, with a possible D match to TRBD2 (6 bases). Trimming removed 2 bases from V and 7 bases from J, with 12 bases in between. This CDR3 comprises 13 residues. CDR1 is GTSNPN and CDR2 is SVGIG in the germline V gene (reference sequence). The CDR3 loop reads CAWSPGTGNEQFF. CDR3 sequence (DNA): TGTGCCTGGAGTCCTGGGACTGGTAATGAGCAGTTCTTC.

The chain carries TRBV6-1 and TRBJ1-5; tentatively, D is TRBD1 (5 bases). CDR3 length: 11 amino acids. The germline V and J ends were trimmed by 8 bases and 4 bases, with 6 bases remaining between them. Germline V gene lookup returns CDR1 MNHNS and CDR2 SASEGT. The CDR3 here is CASRGNQPQHF. In DNA form, the CDR3 reads TGTGCCAGCCGGGGGAATCAGCCCCAGCATTTT.

This chain joins TRBV2 and TRBJ1-2, with 12 bases identical to TRBD1. This CDR3 contains 16 residues. V dropped 8 bases and J dropped 5; count of bases not matched to a gene: 12. CDR1 is SNHLY and CDR2 is FYNNEI in the germline V gene. The CDR3 DNA follows: TGTGCCAGCTCCGGGACAGGGGGCTTCGTACTGTATGGCTACACCTTC. Translated, it gives CASSGTGGFVLYGYTF.

The chain uses TRBV6-6 and TRBJ1-3; TRBD1 agrees at 7 bases. V shed 7 bases, J shed 2 bases, and the junction held 5 bases outside the gene matches. CDR1 is MNHNY, CDR2 SVGAGI, per germline (reference sequence). This CDR3 is 14 amino acids long. CDR3 region: CASTFGQAGNTIYF. In DNA form, the CDR3 reads TGTGCCAGCACTTTCGGACAGGCTGGAAACACCATATATTTT.

There are a few counts of this clone. This rearrangement joins TRBV30 to TRBJ2-6; D uncertain. This CDR3 region has 15 residues. Germline loops: CDR1 GTSNPN, CDR2 SVGIG (reference sequence). With 5 bases removed from V and 2 bases from J, the gap between germline ends came to 13 bases. The DNA for the CDR3 is TGTGCCTGGGCGGACGGTCGACCTGGGGCCAACGTCCTGACTTTC. Its protein product is CAWADGRPGANVLTF.

The V and J genes are TRBV19 and TRBJ2-7; D may be TRBD2 (7 bases). The germline V and J ends were trimmed by 3 bases and 2 bases, with 17 bases remaining between them. Germline V lookup: CDR1 LNHDA, CDR2 SQIVND (reference sequence). The CDR3 consists of 16 residues. Written as DNA, the CDR3 is TGTGCCAGTAGTATGCGCTTGGGGGGGGCCCCCTACGAGCAGTACTTC. Protein: CASSMRLGGAPYEQYF.

CDR3 amino acids: CASRLLSGVTDTQYF. Here the CDR3 DNA reads TGTGCCAGCAGACTATTATCCGGGGTCACAGATACGCAGTATTTT. The genes are TRBV2 and TRBJ2-3; TRBD2 is a possible D gene (5 bases). CDR1 and CDR2 from the germline V gene are SNHLY and FYNNEI. V lost 6 bases to trimming and J lost 2 bases, with 15 bases between them. The CDR3 loop spans 15 amino acids.

V and J are TRBV10-3 and TRBJ1-1, with D perhaps matching TRBD1 (5 bases). V gave up 1 base and J gave up 1 base, with 16 bases separating them. Germline V CDR1 and CDR2: ENHRY, SYGVKD. The length of the CDR3 is 17 residues. The CDR3 loop reads CAISEFEFGAANTEAFF. The CDR3 region has the DNA TGTGCCATCAGTGAGTTTGAATTCGGGGCCGCGAACACTGAAGCTTTCTTT.

The rearrangement links TRBV28 to TRBJ2-1, with a possible D match to TRBD2 (6 bases). Trimming pared 6 bases from V and 1 base from J, leaving 13 bases between. The germline V gene has CDR1 MDHEN and CDR2 SYDVKM. CDR3 size: 15 residues. CDR3 DNA sequence: TGTGCCAGCAGGTCAACTAGCCTATCCTACAATGAGCAGTTCTTC. Protein product: CASRSTSLSYNEQFF.

This chain links TRBV12-3 or TRBV12-4 with TRBJ1-2; D is uncertain. This CDR3 has 12 residues. The ends were cut back, 3 bases at V and 4 bases at J, with 6 bases in the middle. CDR3 in amino acids: CASSFVSYGYTF. CDR3 coding DNA: TGTGCCAGCAGTTTTGTGAGCTATGGCTACACCTTC.

V and J are TRBV5-1 and TRBJ2-7; 10 nucleotides agree with TRBD1. CDR1 SGHRS and CDR2 YFSETQ come from the germline V gene. With 4 bases clipped from V and 5 bases from J, the junction kept 12 bases outside the gene matches. This CDR3 comprises 16 residues. The DNA for the CDR3 is TGCGCCAGCAGCCCAACGGCCGGGACAGGGGCCCACGAGCAGTACTTC. It translates to CASSPTAGTGAHEQYF.